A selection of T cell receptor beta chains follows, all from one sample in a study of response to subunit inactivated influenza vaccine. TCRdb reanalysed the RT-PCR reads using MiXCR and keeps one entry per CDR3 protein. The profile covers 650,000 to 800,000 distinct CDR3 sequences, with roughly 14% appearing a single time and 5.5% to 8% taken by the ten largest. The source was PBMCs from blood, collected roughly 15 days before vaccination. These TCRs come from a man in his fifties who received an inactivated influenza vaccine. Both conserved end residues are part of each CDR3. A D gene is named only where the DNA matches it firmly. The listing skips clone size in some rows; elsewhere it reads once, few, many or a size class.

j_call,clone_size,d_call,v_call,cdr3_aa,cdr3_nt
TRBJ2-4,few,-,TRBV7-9,CASSTHRALAKNIQYF,TGTGCCAGCAGCACGCACAGGGCCTTAGCCAAAAACATTCAGTACTTC
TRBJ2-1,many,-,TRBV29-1,CSVTWGGSYNEQFF,TGCAGCGTGACTTGGGGAGGCTCCTACAATGAGCAGTTCTTC
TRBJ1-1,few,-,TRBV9,CASSVEPTASEAFF,TGTGCCAGCAGCGTAGAACCCACAGCTTCTGAAGCTTTCTTT
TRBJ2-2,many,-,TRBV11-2,CASSLAGLNTGELFF,TGTGCCAGCAGCCTCGCGGGACTCAACACCGGGGAGCTGTTTTTT
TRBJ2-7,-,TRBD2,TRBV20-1,CSARDPGLAGSYEQYF,TGCAGTGCTAGAGATCCCGGACTAGCGGGTAGCTACGAGCAGTACTTC
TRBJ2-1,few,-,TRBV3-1,CASSQDRGSAEQFF,TGTGCCAGCAGCCAAGACCGTGGGAGCGCTGAGCAGTTCTTC
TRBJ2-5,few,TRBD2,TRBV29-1,CSAAGSGVRQTQYF,TGCAGCGCTGCGGGGAGCGGGGTCCGTCAGACCCAGTACTTC
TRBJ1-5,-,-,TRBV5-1,CASSRREVFSNQPQHF,TGCGCCAGCAGCCGCCGGGAGGTGTTTAGCAATCAGCCCCAGCATTTT
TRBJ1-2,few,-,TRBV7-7,CASSPLKAGGPSYGYTF,TGTGCCAGCAGCCCCTTAAAGGCCGGAGGACCTAGCTATGGCTACACCTTC
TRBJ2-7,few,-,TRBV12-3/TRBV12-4,CASSLRRMRGAYEQYF,TGTGCCAGCAGTTTAAGGAGGATGAGGGGGGCCTACGAGCAGTACTTC
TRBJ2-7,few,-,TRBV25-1,CASSYRVLGEQYF,TGTGCCAGCAGTTATCGAGTTCTCGGCGAGCAGTACTTC
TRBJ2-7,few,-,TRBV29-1,CSADTPYEQYF,TGCAGCGCCGACACTCCCTACGAGCAGTACTTC
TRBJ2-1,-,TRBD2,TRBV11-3,CASSSLSSGRLRNEQFF,TGTGCCAGCAGCTCCCTCTCTAGCGGGAGGCTACGGAATGAGCAGTTCTTC
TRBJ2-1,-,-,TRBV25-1,CASSDWLSSYNEQFF,TGTGCCAGCAGTGATTGGCTTTCCTCCTACAATGAGCAGTTCTTC
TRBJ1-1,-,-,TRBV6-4,CASSPEGRATEAFF,TGTGCCAGCAGCCCCGAGGGTAGGGCCACTGAAGCTTTCTTT
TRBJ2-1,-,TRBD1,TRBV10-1,CASSSTGGPHREQFF,TGCGCCAGCAGTTCGACAGGGGGCCCTCACCGGGAGCAGTTCTTC
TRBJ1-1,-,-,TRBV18,CASSPPPTLRGNTEAFF,TGTGCCAGCTCACCACCACCTACCCTTAGGGGGAACACTGAAGCTTTCTTT
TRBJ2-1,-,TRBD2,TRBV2,CASSARVSSGGDEQFF,TGTGCCAGCAGTGCGAGGGTGTCTAGCGGGGGGGATGAGCAGTTCTTC
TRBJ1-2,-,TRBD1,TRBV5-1,CASRHGGQGVLVDGYTF,TGCGCCAGCAGACACGGGGGACAGGGAGTTTTGGTGGATGGCTACACCTTC
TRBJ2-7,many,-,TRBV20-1,CSASGSGTLFYEQYF,TGCAGTGCTAGTGGATCCGGGACACTGTTTTACGAGCAGTACTTC
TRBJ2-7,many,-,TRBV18,CASSLLGGPYYEQYF,TGTGCCAGCTCCCTCCTAGGGGGACCTTACTACGAGCAGTACTTC
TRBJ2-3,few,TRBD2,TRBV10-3,CAIRTSGGAYTQYF,TGTGCCATCAGGACTAGCGGGGGGGCTTATACGCAGTATTTT
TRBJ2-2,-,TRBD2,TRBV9,CASSVAAGGAVGELFF,TGTGCCAGCAGCGTAGCTGCGGGGGGCGCGGTCGGGGAGCTGTTTTTT
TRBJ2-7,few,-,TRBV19,CASSREGGFYEQYF,TGTGCCAGTTCACGTGAAGGCGGATTTTACGAGCAGTACTTC